These T cell receptor beta chains were read from a single sample in a study of glioma-infiltrating T cells after dendritic cell vaccination. Some clones are missing from TCRdb's copy, which holds only in-frame ones; the method was immunoSEQ multiplex PCR. The table records about 64,000 clones, around nine tenths of them present only once. The sequenced sample was blood, obtained after dendritic cell vaccination. These receptor sequences come from a human donor with glioblastoma. The CDR3 runs from the conserved cysteine through the conserved F or W. D genes are given only for firm matches. Clone size, where shown, is once, few, many, or a class for clones that have expanded.

v_gene: TRBV4-3
d_gene: TRBD1
abundance: NA
j_gene: TRBJ1-1
CDR3nt: TGCGCCAGCAGCCACCAGACAGGGGTGAACACTGAAGCTTTCTTT
CDR3aa: CASSHQTGVNTEAFF

v_gene: TRBV2
d_gene: TRBD1
abundance: NA
j_gene: TRBJ1-1
CDR3nt: TGTGCCGCGGACAGGGGGCGGAGGAACACTGAAGCTTTCTTT
CDR3aa: CAADRGRRNTEAFF

v_gene: TRBV5-1
d_gene: NA
abundance: NA
j_gene: TRBJ1-1
CDR3nt: TGCGCCAGCAGCCCTCTCCCTCGGAACACTGAAGCTTTCTTT
CDR3aa: CASSPLPRNTEAFF

v_gene: TRBV7-8
d_gene: TRBD1
abundance: NA
j_gene: TRBJ2-7
CDR3nt: TGTGCCAGCAGACCCGACAGGGGTCGCCACGAGCAGTACTTC
CDR3aa: CASRPDRGRHEQYF

v_gene: TRBV6-4
d_gene: NA
abundance: NA
j_gene: TRBJ1-5
CDR3nt: TGTGCCAGCAGTGAACAGGGAAGTCAGCCCCAGCATTTT
CDR3aa: CASSEQGSQPQHF

v_gene: TRBV11-2
d_gene: NA
abundance: NA
j_gene: TRBJ1-3
CDR3nt: TGTGCCAGCAGCTTAGCCAGGGTACTCGCTGGAAACACCATATATTTT
CDR3aa: CASSLARVLAGNTIYF

v_gene: TRBV6-5
d_gene: NA
abundance: NA
j_gene: TRBJ2-1
CDR3nt: TGTGCCAGCAGTAGTACCGGAGGGAATGAGCAGTTCTTC
CDR3aa: CASSSTGGNEQFF

v_gene: TRBV6-1
d_gene: TRBD1
abundance: NA
j_gene: TRBJ2-7
CDR3nt: TGTGCCAGCAGCGCTACAGGGGGATACGAGCAGTACTTC
CDR3aa: CASSATGGYEQYF

v_gene: TRBV30
d_gene: NA
abundance: NA
j_gene: TRBJ1-6
CDR3nt: TGTGCCTGGAGCCGAACCTATAATTCCCCCCTCCACTTT
CDR3aa: CAWSRTYNSPLHF

v_gene: TRBV9
d_gene: NA
abundance: NA
j_gene: TRBJ1-4
CDR3nt: TGTGCCAGCAGCTCAAGCCCCCTTAATGAAAAACTGTTTTTT
CDR3aa: CASSSSPLNEKLFF

v_gene: TRBV9
d_gene: TRBD2
abundance: NA
j_gene: TRBJ2-2
CDR3nt: TGTGCCAGCAGCGTCTCAACCGGGGCGGGAGGGCCCACCGGGGAGCTGTTTTTT
CDR3aa: CASSVSTGAGGPTGELFF

v_gene: TRBV7-2
d_gene: NA
abundance: NA
j_gene: TRBJ2-3
CDR3nt: TGTGCCAGCAGCTTAGGGGCCCGCACAGATACGCAGTATTTT
CDR3aa: CASSLGARTDTQYF

v_gene: TRBV7-9
d_gene: NA
abundance: NA
j_gene: TRBJ1-1
CDR3nt: TGTGCCAGCAGCCTGGTTCAGGGGCGGGGGGGCACTGAAGCTTTCTTT
CDR3aa: CASSLVQGRGGTEAFF

v_gene: TRBV27
d_gene: TRBD1
abundance: few
j_gene: TRBJ1-2
CDR3nt: TGTGCCAGCAGTCCATTGACAGGGACCTATGGCTACACCTTC
CDR3aa: CASSPLTGTYGYTF

v_gene: TRBV7-8
d_gene: NA
abundance: once
j_gene: TRBJ1-4
CDR3nt: TGTGCCAGCAGCTTTGGGCGGGGGAATGAAAAACTGTTTTTT
CDR3aa: CASSFGRGNEKLFF

v_gene: TRBV6-5
d_gene: NA
abundance: NA
j_gene: TRBJ2-2
CDR3nt: TGTGCCAGCAGCTTTGGCGGATACATGGAGCTGTTTTTT
CDR3aa: CASSFGGYMELFF

v_gene: TRBV27
d_gene: TRBD2
abundance: NA
j_gene: TRBJ2-7
CDR3nt: TGTGCCAGCAAGCGGGAGTCACACCAGTCCTACGAGCAGTACTTC
CDR3aa: CASKRESHQSYEQYF

v_gene: TRBV2
d_gene: NA
abundance: NA
j_gene: TRBJ2-7
CDR3nt: TGTGCCAGCAGGCTATATGAGGAGCAGTACTTC
CDR3aa: CASRLYEEQYF

v_gene: TRBV30
d_gene: TRBD1
abundance: NA
j_gene: TRBJ2-5
CDR3nt: TGTGCCTCCCGGGACAGCCCCTCGCAGACCCAGTACTTC
CDR3aa: CASRDSPSQTQYF

v_gene: TRBV19
d_gene: NA
abundance: NA
j_gene: TRBJ1-5
CDR3nt: TGTGCCAGTAGTAACCCCCGCGGGTTGGACAATCAGCCCCAGCATTTT
CDR3aa: CASSNPRGLDNQPQHF

v_gene: TRBV6-5
d_gene: TRBD2
abundance: NA
j_gene: TRBJ2-7
CDR3nt: TGTGCCAGCTCGCCGGGAGGTAGATCCTACGAGCAGTACTTC
CDR3aa: CASSPGGRSYEQYF

v_gene: TRBV6-5
d_gene: TRBD2
abundance: NA
j_gene: TRBJ2-7
CDR3nt: TGTGCCAGCAGTTACTTTACTAGCGGCTCCTACGAGCAGTACTTC
CDR3aa: CASSYFTSGSYEQYF

v_gene: TRBV10-1
d_gene: NA
abundance: NA
j_gene: TRBJ2-6
CDR3nt: TGCGCCAGCAGCGAAGGGGTGGGGGCCAACGTCCTGACTTTC
CDR3aa: CASSEGVGANVLTF

v_gene: TRBV6-5
d_gene: NA
abundance: few
j_gene: TRBJ1-6
CDR3nt: TGTGCCAGCAGCCCCCCAGGGTATAATTCACCCCTCCACTTT
CDR3aa: CASSPPGYNSPLHF

v_gene: TRBV5-5
d_gene: TRBD1
abundance: NA
j_gene: TRBJ1-5
CDR3nt: TGTGCCAGCAGCTACGCATACGAAGGGACAGCTCTTAATCAGCCCCAGCATTTT
CDR3aa: CASSYAYEGTALNQPQHF

v_gene: TRBV5-1
d_gene: TRBD1
abundance: NA
j_gene: TRBJ1-4
CDR3nt: TGCGCCAGCAGCTTTGGGGCCCAGACAGGGGGTCTCGAAAAACTGTTTTTT
CDR3aa: CASSFGAQTGGLEKLFF

v_gene: TRBV25-1
d_gene: NA
abundance: few
j_gene: TRBJ2-1
CDR3nt: TGTGCCAGCAGTGAATATCATGTTGTCTCCCGGAATGAGCAGTTCTTC
CDR3aa: CASSEYHVVSRNEQFF

v_gene: TRBV2
d_gene: NA
abundance: NA
j_gene: TRBJ1-2
CDR3nt: TGTGCCAGCAGTGAACGGGGGGCGGGCAACTATGGCTACACCTTC
CDR3aa: CASSERGAGNYGYTF

v_gene: TRBV5-1
d_gene: TRBD1
abundance: NA
j_gene: TRBJ1-1
CDR3nt: TGCGCCAGCAGCTTGGAAGCAGGGGGCATTGGAACTGAAGCTTTCTTT
CDR3aa: CASSLEAGGIGTEAFF

v_gene: TRBV19
d_gene: NA
abundance: NA
j_gene: TRBJ1-1
CDR3nt: TGTGCCAGTAGTGAGTTGTCGGAAGCTTTCTTT
CDR3aa: CASSELSEAFF

v_gene: TRBV2
d_gene: NA
abundance: NA
j_gene: TRBJ1-5
CDR3nt: TGTGCCAGCAGTGGACAGTTCAATCAGCCCCAGCATTTT
CDR3aa: CASSGQFNQPQHF

v_gene: TRBV7-2
d_gene: TRBD1
abundance: NA
j_gene: TRBJ2-1
CDR3nt: TGTGCCAGCAGCTTAGCGCAGGGGGCCTACAATGAGCAGTTCTTC
CDR3aa: CASSLAQGAYNEQFF

v_gene: TRBV6-5
d_gene: TRBD1
abundance: NA
j_gene: TRBJ1-2
CDR3nt: TGTGCCAGCAGTTACACCCAAAGACAGGGTGGCTACACCTTC
CDR3aa: CASSYTQRQGGYTF

v_gene: TRBV7-3
d_gene: NA
abundance: NA
j_gene: TRBJ2-7
CDR3nt: TGTGCCAGCAGCTTAGAGGGCTATAGCTCCTACGAGCAGTACTTC
CDR3aa: CASSLEGYSSYEQYF

v_gene: TRBV5-6
d_gene: NA
abundance: once
j_gene: TRBJ2-7
CDR3nt: TGTGCCAGCAGCTTGGGGCAGGTTTTCTACGAGCAGTACTTC
CDR3aa: CASSLGQVFYEQYF

v_gene: TRBV14
d_gene: TRBD2
abundance: few
j_gene: TRBJ2-5
CDR3nt: TGTGCCAGCAGCCAAGGGCTAGCGGGAGTGGAGACCCAGTACTTC
CDR3aa: CASSQGLAGVETQYF

v_gene: TRBV11-2
d_gene: NA
abundance: NA
j_gene: TRBJ2-7
CDR3nt: TGTGCCAGCAACTGGGGGGTGGTGGAGCAGTACTTC
CDR3aa: CASNWGVVEQYF

v_gene: TRBV6-5
d_gene: NA
abundance: NA
j_gene: TRBJ2-3
CDR3nt: TGTGCCAGCAAAAGGGGAGGTTTACATATGGATACGCAGTATTTT
CDR3aa: CASKRGGLHMDTQYF

v_gene: TRBV5-4
d_gene: NA
abundance: NA
j_gene: TRBJ1-6
CDR3nt: TGTGCCAGCAGCTTCGAGAACTATAATTCACCCCTCCACTTT
CDR3aa: CASSFENYNSPLHF

v_gene: TRBV14
d_gene: TRBD1
abundance: NA
j_gene: TRBJ1-1
CDR3nt: TGTGCCAGCAGTCTTAGGACAGGGTTGAACACTGAAGCTTTCTTT
CDR3aa: CASSLRTGLNTEAFF

v_gene: TRBV9
d_gene: TRBD1
abundance: NA
j_gene: TRBJ2-1
CDR3nt: TGTGCCAGCAGCACCCGGCCGGGACAGGGAAGTCTCAATGAGCAGTTCTTC
CDR3aa: CASSTRPGQGSLNEQFF

v_gene: TRBV19
d_gene: TRBD1
abundance: NA
j_gene: TRBJ1-6
CDR3nt: TGTGCCAGTAGTACCCGGACAGGGGACAGTCGTGGGACCCTCCACTTT
CDR3aa: CASSTRTGDSRGTLHF

v_gene: TRBV10-3
d_gene: NA
abundance: once
j_gene: TRBJ1-3
CDR3nt: TGTGCCATCAGTGAGTCTGGGGCGGCTGGAAACACCATATATTTT
CDR3aa: CAISESGAAGNTIYF

v_gene: TRBV7-2
d_gene: NA
abundance: few
j_gene: TRBJ2-6
CDR3nt: TGTGCCAGCAGCTTATCGGTTCAATCTGGGGCCAACGTCCTGACTTTC
CDR3aa: CASSLSVQSGANVLTF

v_gene: TRBV11-2
d_gene: TRBD1
abundance: NA
j_gene: TRBJ2-3
CDR3nt: TGTGCCAGCAGCTATCGGGACAGAAGCACAGATACGCAGTATTTT
CDR3aa: CASSYRDRSTDTQYF

v_gene: TRBV4-1
d_gene: TRBD1
abundance: NA
j_gene: TRBJ1-1
CDR3nt: TGCGCCAGCAGCCTGCGGGACAGGGACGACACTGAAGCTTTCTTT
CDR3aa: CASSLRDRDDTEAFF

v_gene: TRBV9
d_gene: TRBD2
abundance: NA
j_gene: TRBJ2-1
CDR3nt: TGTGCCAGCGGCCCTCTAGCGGGGGGCAATGAGCAGTTCTTC
CDR3aa: CASGPLAGGNEQFF

v_gene: TRBV5-5
d_gene: NA
abundance: NA
j_gene: TRBJ2-7
CDR3nt: TGTGCCAGCAGCCCCCGGGACAACGTTAAGCAGTACTTC
CDR3aa: CASSPRDNVKQYF

v_gene: TRBV5-6
d_gene: NA
abundance: few
j_gene: TRBJ2-7
CDR3nt: TGTGCCAGCAGCCGATCTGGCGGGCGAGGGTACGAGCAGTACTTC
CDR3aa: CASSRSGGRGYEQYF

v_gene: TRBV15
d_gene: NA
abundance: few
j_gene: TRBJ2-5
CDR3nt: TGTGCCACCAGCGCCTCGACTAGTTGGGGCGAGACCCAGTACTTC
CDR3aa: CATSASTSWGETQYF

v_gene: TRBV7-7
d_gene: NA
abundance: NA
j_gene: TRBJ2-7
CDR3nt: TGTGCCAGCAGCTTAGCTGGGGGCATCTCCTACGAGCAGTACTTC
CDR3aa: CASSLAGGISYEQYF

v_gene: TRBV5-4
d_gene: NA
abundance: NA
j_gene: TRBJ2-6
CDR3nt: TGTGCCAGCAGCGCGGGAAAAGGTGGGGCCAACGTCCTGACTTTC
CDR3aa: CASSAGKGGANVLTF

v_gene: TRBV6-1
d_gene: NA
abundance: few
j_gene: TRBJ1-2
CDR3nt: TGTGCCAGCAGTGTATCTAACGAAGGGCCAGGGATCAAGGGCTACACCTTC
CDR3aa: CASSVSNEGPGIKGYTF